Below, 18 T cell receptor beta chains from the same sample are listed, as sequenced in a study of shared clonotypes between healthy human individuals. The data were produced by immunoSEQ multiplex PCR, yet TCRdb's version contains in-frame clones alone and is incomplete. The table includes about 2 million clones, less than 95% detected once. Naive CD8 cells comprised CD45RO-negative, CCR7-positively selected cells, excluding terminally differentiated effector memory CD45RA+ cells. The sample comprised naive CD8+ T cells sorted from blood. The source of these receptors is a man aged 18 to 29 in good health.

The genes are TRBV5-1 and TRBJ2-7; D is uncertain. V was cut by 5 bases and J by 3 bases, with 21 bases left in between. The germline V gene has CDR1 SGHRS and CDR2 YFSETQ. The CDR3 is 16 amino acids. The chain's CDR3 is CASSPPHTRSDYEQYF. The CDR3 DNA reads as TGCGCCAGCAGTCCCCCCCACACGAGGTCGGACTACGAGCAGTACTTC.

The V call is TRBV19, the J call TRBJ2-2; D gene unclear. This CDR3 spans 14 amino acids. V gave up 3 bases and J gave up 2 bases, with 7 bases separating them. Germline values: CDR1 LNHDA, CDR2 SQIVND (reference sequence). The CDR3 protein is CASSITENTGELFF. DNA for the CDR3: TGTGCCAGTAGTATCACAGAAAACACCGGGGAGCTGTTTTTT.

V is TRBV28 and J is TRBJ2-1, with 9 positions matching TRBD2. CDR1 MDHEN and CDR2 SYDVKM come from the germline V gene. The CDR3 consists of 18 residues. Losses at the gene ends were 8 bases for V and 1 base for J; bases not matched to a gene: 15. The CDR3 sequence is CASGWDSSSGISYNEQFF. CDR3 nucleotide sequence: TGTGCCAGCGGGTGGGACTCGTCTAGCGGGATTTCCTACAATGAGCAGTTCTTC.

This sequence joins TRBV10-1 and TRBJ2-3; 11 bases align to TRBD1. This CDR3 is 16 amino acids long. V dropped 3 bases and J dropped 5; count of bases not matched to a gene: 7. Germline loops: CDR1 WNHNN, CDR2 SYGVQD (reference sequence). The CDR3 loop reads CASSDTWDRGEDTQYF. In DNA form, the CDR3 reads TGCGCCAGCAGTGATACATGGGACAGGGGGGAAGATACGCAGTATTTT.

The V and J genes are TRBV7-8 and TRBJ2-1, with a tentative D call TRBD2 (6 bases). Germline V gene sequence: CDR1 SGHVS, CDR2 FQNEAQ. Trimming removed 0 bases at V and 4 bases at J, with 13 bases between. This CDR3 is built from 16 residues. The CDR3 nucleotides are TGTGCCAGCAGCTTAGCCCCTGAAGGGAGGTACAATGAGCAGTTCTTC. Protein product: CASSLAPEGRYNEQFF.

This clone has only one observation. The genes are TRBV2 and TRBJ2-7; D is unresolved. The germline gives CDR1 SNHLY, CDR2 FYNNEI. CDR3 length: 13 amino acids. V was trimmed by 4 bases and J by 2 bases, leaving 9 bases between them. Written as DNA, the CDR3 is TGTGCCAGCAGTGGTTCCCGGGCCTACGAGCAGTACTTC. It specifies CASSGSRAYEQYF. Supplemented by reference TRBV2 and TRBJ2-7, the full variable domain reads EPEVTQTPSHQVTQMGQEVILRCVPISNHLYFYWYRQILGQKVEFLVSFYNNEISEKSEIFDDQFSVERPDGSNFTLKIRSTKLEDSAMYFCASSGSRAYEQYFGPGTRLTVT.

The chain links TRBV27 to TRBJ1-5, with 7 bases fitting TRBD1. V shed 4 bases and J 6 bases; nucleotides not matched to a gene: 6. CDR3 size: 14 residues. Germline V gives CDR1 MNHEY, CDR2 SMNVEV (reference sequence). CDR3 in DNA: TGTGCCAGCAGTTGGGACAGCTCGGGTCAGCCCCAGCATTTT. Protein product: CASSWDSSGQPQHF.

The chain carries TRBV10-2 and TRBJ2-4; D perhaps matches TRBD1 (6 bases). This CDR3 contains 16 residues. Trimming removed 2 bases at V and 0 bases at J, with 11 bases between. CDR1 is WSHSY, CDR2 SAAADI, per germline. CDR3 sequence reads: CASSELEGGAKNIQYF. The CDR3 DNA sequence: TGCGCCAGCAGTGAGCTCGAAGGGGGAGCCAAAAACATTCAGTACTTC.

The V call is TRBV11-2, the J call TRBJ2-5; D gene uncertain. Germline V lookup: CDR1 SGHAT, CDR2 FQNNGV. V lost 1 base to trimming and J lost 0 bases, with 6 bases between them. This CDR3 is 14 amino acids long. As DNA, the CDR3 is TGTGCCAGCAGCTTAGTAGTTAACCAAGAGACCCAGTACTTC. Protein sequence: CASSLVVNQETQYF.

The chain is built from TRBV10-3 and TRBJ1-2; possible D gene TRBD1, 5 bases. CDR3 length: 15 residues. In germline, CDR1 is ENHRY, CDR2 SYGVKD. The V and J ends lost 3 bases and 3 bases respectively, with 14 bases between them. Here the CDR3 reads CAISDERGSDYGYTF. The CDR3 DNA is TGTGCCATCAGTGACGAGAGGGGATCGGACTATGGCTACACCTTC.

J is TRBJ2-1 and V is TRBV12-5; 10 nucleotides agree with TRBD1. This CDR3 has 17 residues. The germline gives CDR1 LGHNT, CDR2 FRNRAP. Unmatched junction bases numbered 11, after V lost 4 bases and J lost 5 bases. The CDR3 bases are TGTGCTAGTGGTTCCTCCCCGGGACAGGGGATTCACAATGAGCAGTTCTTC. Translating gives CASGSSPGQGIHNEQFF.

The V call is TRBV2, the J call TRBJ2-4, with 7 bases lining up with TRBD1. Per germline, CDR1 SNHLY and CDR2 FYNNEI. Germline trimming cut 8 bases from V and 5 bases from J; bases unmatched to any gene: 9. This CDR3 contains 14 residues. CDR3 in amino acids: CASRSTGVENIQYF. The CDR3, as DNA: TGTGCCAGCCGATCAACAGGGGTAGAAAACATTCAGTACTTC.

This chain uses TRBV2 with TRBJ2-1; TRBD2 agrees at 10 bases. Trimming took 2 bases from V and 7 from J; bases not matched to a gene: 5. Germline V lookup: CDR1 SNHLY, CDR2 FYNNEI. The CDR3 is 15 amino acids. In DNA, the CDR3 is TGTGCCAGCAGTGAACAAGCGGGAGGGGCAAATGAGCAGTTCTTC. Amino acids: CASSEQAGGANEQFF.

The chain combines TRBV10-1 with TRBJ2-7; 7 bases line up with TRBD2. The CDR3 has 14 amino acids. V was clipped by 3 bases and J by 0 bases; unmatched bases: 2. The germline gives CDR1 WNHNN, CDR2 SYGVQD (reference sequence). The CDR3 DNA is TGCGCCAGCAGTGATGGCGGGGGCTCCTACGAGCAGTACTTC. This gives the protein CASSDGGGSYEQYF.

The V call is TRBV2, the J call TRBJ1-1; D is possibly TRBD1 (5 bases). The germline V gene has CDR1 SNHLY and CDR2 FYNNEI. The CDR3 runs 17 residues. V shed 3 bases and J shed 0 bases, with 17 bases lying between them. This chain's CDR3 is CASSDRMPVGVNTEAFF. The CDR3 nucleotides read TGTGCCAGCAGTGATAGGATGCCCGTGGGGGTGAACACTGAAGCTTTCTTT.

This chain links TRBV4-1 with TRBJ2-2, with TRBD2 as a possible D gene (5 bases). CDR1 is MGHRA, CDR2 YSYEKL, per germline. Trimming pared 1 base from V and 1 base from J, leaving 7 bases between. The CDR3 loop spans 15 amino acids. The CDR3 sequence is CASSQGGGNTGELFF. CDR3 nucleotide sequence: TGCGCCAGCAGCCAAGGTGGAGGGAACACCGGGGAGCTGTTTTTT.

This sequence joins TRBV4-1 and TRBJ1-1; D possibly corresponds to TRBD1 (5 bases). Germline lookup yields CDR1 MGHRA and CDR2 YSYEKL. V was trimmed by 4 bases and J by 3 bases, leaving 15 bases between them. The CDR3 has 15 residues. The CDR3 DNA is TGCGCCAGCAGCCCCCAAGCGGGAGGGGACACTGAAGCTTTCTTT. This gives the protein CASSPQAGGDTEAFF.

The J gene is TRBJ2-7, the V gene TRBV9, with D possibly matching TRBD2 (6 bases). Trimming pared 1 base from V and 5 bases from J, leaving 13 bases between. The CDR3 runs to 14 residues. The germline CDR1 and CDR2 sequences are SGDLS and YYNGEE. CDR3 coding DNA: TGTGCCAGCAGCGTAACGGGAGTGAAAGACGAGCAGTACTTC. It specifies CASSVTGVKDEQYF.